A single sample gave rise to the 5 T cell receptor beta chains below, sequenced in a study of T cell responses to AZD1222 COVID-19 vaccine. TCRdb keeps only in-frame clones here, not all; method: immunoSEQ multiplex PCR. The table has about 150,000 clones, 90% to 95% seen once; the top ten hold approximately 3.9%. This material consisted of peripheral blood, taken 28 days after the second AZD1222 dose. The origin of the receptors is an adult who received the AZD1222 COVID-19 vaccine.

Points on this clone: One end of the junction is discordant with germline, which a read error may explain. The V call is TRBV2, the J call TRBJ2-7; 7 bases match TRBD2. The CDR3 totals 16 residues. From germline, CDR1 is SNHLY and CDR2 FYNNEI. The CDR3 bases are TGTGCCAGCAGGCGTAGGGGAGGGTCCATCTCCGACGAGCAGTACTTC. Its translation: CASRRRGGSISDEQYF.

Here the CDR3 reads CASSLGRVSYEQYF. The CDR3 bases are TGTGCCAGCAGCTTAGGTAGGGTTTCCTACGAGCAGTACTTC. The chain is built from TRBV11-2 and TRBJ2-7; D is uncertain. CDR3 length: 14 amino acids. Germline CDR1 is SGHAT and CDR2 is FQNNGV. V lost 1 base, J lost 1 base, and 8 bases lay in between.

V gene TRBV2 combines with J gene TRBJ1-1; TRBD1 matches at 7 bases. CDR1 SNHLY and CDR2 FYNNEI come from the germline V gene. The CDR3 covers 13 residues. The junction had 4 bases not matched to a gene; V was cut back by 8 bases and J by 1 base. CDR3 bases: TGTGCCAGCGCCGACAGGGAGAACACTGAAGCTTTCTTT. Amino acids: CASADRENTEAFF.

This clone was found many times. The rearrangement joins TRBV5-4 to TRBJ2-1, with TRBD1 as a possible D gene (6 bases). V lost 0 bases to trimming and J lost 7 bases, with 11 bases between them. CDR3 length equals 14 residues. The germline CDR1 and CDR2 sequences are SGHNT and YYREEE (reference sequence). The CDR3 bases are TGTGCCAGCAGCTTGGAGGGCAGGGGTAATGAGCAGTTCTTC. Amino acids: CASSLEGRGNEQFF.

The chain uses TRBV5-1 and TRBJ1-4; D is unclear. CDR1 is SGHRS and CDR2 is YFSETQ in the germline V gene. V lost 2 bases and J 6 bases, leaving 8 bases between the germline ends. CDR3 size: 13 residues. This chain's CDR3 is CASSLVTDEKLFF. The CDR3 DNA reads TGCGCCAGCAGCTTAGTAACAGATGAAAAACTGTTTTTT.